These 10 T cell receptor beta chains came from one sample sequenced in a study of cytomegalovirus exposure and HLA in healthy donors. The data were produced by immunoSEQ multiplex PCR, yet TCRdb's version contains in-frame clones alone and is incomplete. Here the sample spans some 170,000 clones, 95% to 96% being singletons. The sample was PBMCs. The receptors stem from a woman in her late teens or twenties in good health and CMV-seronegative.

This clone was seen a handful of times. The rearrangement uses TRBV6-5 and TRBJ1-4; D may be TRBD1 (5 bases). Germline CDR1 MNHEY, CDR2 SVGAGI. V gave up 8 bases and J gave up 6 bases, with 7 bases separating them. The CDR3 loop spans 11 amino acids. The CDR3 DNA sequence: TGTGCCAGCGCCAGGGATGAAAAACTGTTTTTT. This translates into CASARDEKLFF.

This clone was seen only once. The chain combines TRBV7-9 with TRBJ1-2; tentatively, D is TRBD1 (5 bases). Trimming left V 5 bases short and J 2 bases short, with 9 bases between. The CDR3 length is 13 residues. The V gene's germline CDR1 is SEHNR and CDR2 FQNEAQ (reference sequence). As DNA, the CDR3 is TGTGCCAGCAGCCTGGGGGGGAACTATGGCTACACCTTC. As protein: CASSLGGNYGYTF.

The CDR3 nucleotides read TGCGCCAGCAGCCAGGGACTAGCGGTCACAGATACGCAGTATTTT. Residues: CASSQGLAVTDTQYF. This chain links TRBV4-3 with TRBJ2-3; TRBD2 matches at 11 bases. The CDR3 is made up of 15 amino acids. Germline V gives CDR1 LGHNA, CDR2 YSLEER. Trimming removed 3 bases from V and 2 bases from J; junction bases left unmatched: 1.

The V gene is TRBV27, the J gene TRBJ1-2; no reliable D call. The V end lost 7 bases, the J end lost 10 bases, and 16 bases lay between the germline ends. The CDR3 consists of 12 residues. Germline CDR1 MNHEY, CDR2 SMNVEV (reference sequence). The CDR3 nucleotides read TGTGCCAGCACCATGGGAGGTCTCCCCTACACCTTC. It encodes CASTMGGLPYTF.

CDR3 protein: CASSPSSGGHSDTQYF. CDR3 sequence (DNA): TGTGCCAGCAGCCCCTCTAGCGGGGGGCACTCAGATACGCAGTATTTT. V usage is TRBV27 and J usage is TRBJ2-3; 11 bases match TRBD2. CDR1 and CDR2 from the germline V gene are MNHEY and SMNVEV (reference sequence). The CDR3 is made up of 16 amino acids. V was clipped by 6 bases and J by 4 bases; unmatched bases: 9.

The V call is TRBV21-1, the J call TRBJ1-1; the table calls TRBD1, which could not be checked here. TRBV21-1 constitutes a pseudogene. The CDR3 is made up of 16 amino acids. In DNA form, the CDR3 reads TGTGCCAGCAGCAAAGCGCAGTGGGACAGGGACACTGAAGCTTTCTTT. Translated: CASSKAQWDRDTEAFF.

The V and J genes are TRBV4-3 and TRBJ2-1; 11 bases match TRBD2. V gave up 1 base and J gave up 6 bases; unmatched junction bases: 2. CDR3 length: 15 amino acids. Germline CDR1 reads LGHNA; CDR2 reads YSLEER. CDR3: CASSQAGLAVNEQFF. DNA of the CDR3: TGCGCCAGCAGCCAAGCGGGACTAGCGGTCAATGAGCAGTTCTTC.

The CDR3: CASSLMSGYQQETQYF. CDR3 in DNA: TGTGCCAGCAGCTTGATGTCAGGCTATCAACAAGAGACCCAGTACTTC. This chain joins TRBV5-6 and TRBJ2-5; D is undetermined. Germline V lookup: CDR1 SGHDT, CDR2 YYEEEE. This CDR3 contains 16 residues. V lost 1 base, J lost 2 bases, and 15 bases lay in between.

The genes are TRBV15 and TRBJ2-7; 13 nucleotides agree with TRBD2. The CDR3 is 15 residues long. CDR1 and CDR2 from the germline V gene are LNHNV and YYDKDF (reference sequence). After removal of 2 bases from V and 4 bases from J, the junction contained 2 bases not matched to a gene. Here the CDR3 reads CATSRRLAGGYEQYF. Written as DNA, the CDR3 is TGTGCCACCAGCAGAAGACTAGCGGGGGGTTACGAGCAGTACTTC.

Here the CDR3 reads CASPDRGQGTEAFF. The CDR3 DNA reads TGTGCCAGCCCCGACAGGGGGCAGGGCACTGAAGCTTTCTTT. The genes are TRBV2 and TRBJ1-1, with 10 bases matching TRBD1. CDR3 size: 14 residues. Germline V lookup: CDR1 SNHLY, CDR2 FYNNEI. V trimming: 8 bases; J trimming: 4 bases; junction bases outside the gene matches: 7.